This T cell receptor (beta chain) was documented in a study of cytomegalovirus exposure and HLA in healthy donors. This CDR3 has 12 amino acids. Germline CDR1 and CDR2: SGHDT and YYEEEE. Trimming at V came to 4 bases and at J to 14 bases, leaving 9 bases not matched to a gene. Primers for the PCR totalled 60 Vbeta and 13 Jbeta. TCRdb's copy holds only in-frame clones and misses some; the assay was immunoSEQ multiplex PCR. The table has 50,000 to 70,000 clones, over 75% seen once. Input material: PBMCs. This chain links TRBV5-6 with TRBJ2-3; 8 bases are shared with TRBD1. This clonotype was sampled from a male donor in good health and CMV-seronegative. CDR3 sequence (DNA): TGTGCCAGCAGCCAAGACAGGGGCTTAGGGTATTTT. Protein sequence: CASSQDRGLGYF.